The T cell receptor beta chain described here comes from a study of control samples from healthy donors and cancer patients. This CDR3 contains 14 residues. The germline gives CDR1 SNHLY, CDR2 FYNNEI. The V end lost 3 bases, the J end lost 0 bases, and 8 bases lay between the germline ends. Profiling relied on immunoSEQ multiplex PCR, and the TCRdb table lists in-frame clones only, not all of them. The data show around 67,000 clones, with about 92% seen just once and around 5.1% held by the top ten. The gene calls are TRBV2 and TRBJ1-2, with D uncertain. This clonotype originated in a man in his 60s with colorectal cancer. Sequenced sample: PBMCs. CDR3 sequence (DNA): TGTGCCAGCAGTGAGGACGGAGCTAACTATGGCTACACCTTC. It is translated as CASSEDGANYGYTF.